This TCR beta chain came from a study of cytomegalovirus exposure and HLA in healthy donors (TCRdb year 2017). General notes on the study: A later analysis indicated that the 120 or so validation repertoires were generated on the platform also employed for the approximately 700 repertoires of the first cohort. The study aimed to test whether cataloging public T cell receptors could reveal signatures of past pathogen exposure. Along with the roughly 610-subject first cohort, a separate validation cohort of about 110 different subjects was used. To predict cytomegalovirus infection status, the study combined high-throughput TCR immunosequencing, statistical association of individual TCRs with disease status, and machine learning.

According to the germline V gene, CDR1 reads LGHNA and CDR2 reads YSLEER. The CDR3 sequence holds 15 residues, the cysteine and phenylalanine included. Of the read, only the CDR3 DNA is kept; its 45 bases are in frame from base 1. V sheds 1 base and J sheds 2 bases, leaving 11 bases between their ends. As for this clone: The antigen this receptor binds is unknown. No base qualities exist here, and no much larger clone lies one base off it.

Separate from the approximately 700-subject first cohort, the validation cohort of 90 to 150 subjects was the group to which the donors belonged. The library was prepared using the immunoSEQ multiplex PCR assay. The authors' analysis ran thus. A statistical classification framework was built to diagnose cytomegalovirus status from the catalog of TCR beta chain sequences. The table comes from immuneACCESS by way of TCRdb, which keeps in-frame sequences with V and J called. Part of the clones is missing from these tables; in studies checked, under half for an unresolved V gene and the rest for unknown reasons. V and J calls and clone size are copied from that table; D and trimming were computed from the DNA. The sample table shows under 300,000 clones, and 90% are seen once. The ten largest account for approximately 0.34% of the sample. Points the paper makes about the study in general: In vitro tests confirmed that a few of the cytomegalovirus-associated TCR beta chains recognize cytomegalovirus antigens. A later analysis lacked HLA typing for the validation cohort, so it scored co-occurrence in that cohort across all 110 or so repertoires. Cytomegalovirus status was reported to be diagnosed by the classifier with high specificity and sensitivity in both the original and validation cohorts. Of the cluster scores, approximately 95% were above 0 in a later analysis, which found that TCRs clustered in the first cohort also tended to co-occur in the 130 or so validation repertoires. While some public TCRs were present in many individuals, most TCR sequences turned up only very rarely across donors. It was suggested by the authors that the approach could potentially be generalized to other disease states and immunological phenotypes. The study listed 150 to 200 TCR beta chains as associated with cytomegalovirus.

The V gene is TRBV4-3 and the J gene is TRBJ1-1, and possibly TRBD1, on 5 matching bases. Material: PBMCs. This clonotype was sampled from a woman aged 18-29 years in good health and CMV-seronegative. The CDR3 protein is CASSQARALNTEAFF. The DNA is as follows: TGCGCCAGCAGCCAAGCCAGGGCTTTAAACACTGAAGCTTTCTTT.